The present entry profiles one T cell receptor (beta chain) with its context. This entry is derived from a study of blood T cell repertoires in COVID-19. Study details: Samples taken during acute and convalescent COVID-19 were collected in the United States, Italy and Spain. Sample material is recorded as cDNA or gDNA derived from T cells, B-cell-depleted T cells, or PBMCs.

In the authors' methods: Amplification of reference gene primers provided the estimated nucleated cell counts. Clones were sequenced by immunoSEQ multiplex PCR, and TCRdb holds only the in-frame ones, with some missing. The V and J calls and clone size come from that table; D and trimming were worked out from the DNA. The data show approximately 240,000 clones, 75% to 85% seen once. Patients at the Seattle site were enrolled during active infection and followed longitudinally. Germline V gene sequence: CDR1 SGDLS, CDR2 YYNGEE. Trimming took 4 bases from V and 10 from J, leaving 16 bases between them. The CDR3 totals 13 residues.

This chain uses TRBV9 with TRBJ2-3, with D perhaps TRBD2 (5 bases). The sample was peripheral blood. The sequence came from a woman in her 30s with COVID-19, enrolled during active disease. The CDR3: CASSSLASLAQYF. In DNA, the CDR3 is TGTGCCAGCAGCTCGCTAGCCTCGCTAGCGCAGTATTTT. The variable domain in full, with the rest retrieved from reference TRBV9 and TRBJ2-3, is DSGVTQTPKHLITATGQRVTLRCSPRSGDLSVYWYQQSLDQGLQFLIQYYNGEERAKGNILERFSAQQFPDLHSELNLSSLELGDSALYFCASSSLASLAQYFGPGTRLTVL.